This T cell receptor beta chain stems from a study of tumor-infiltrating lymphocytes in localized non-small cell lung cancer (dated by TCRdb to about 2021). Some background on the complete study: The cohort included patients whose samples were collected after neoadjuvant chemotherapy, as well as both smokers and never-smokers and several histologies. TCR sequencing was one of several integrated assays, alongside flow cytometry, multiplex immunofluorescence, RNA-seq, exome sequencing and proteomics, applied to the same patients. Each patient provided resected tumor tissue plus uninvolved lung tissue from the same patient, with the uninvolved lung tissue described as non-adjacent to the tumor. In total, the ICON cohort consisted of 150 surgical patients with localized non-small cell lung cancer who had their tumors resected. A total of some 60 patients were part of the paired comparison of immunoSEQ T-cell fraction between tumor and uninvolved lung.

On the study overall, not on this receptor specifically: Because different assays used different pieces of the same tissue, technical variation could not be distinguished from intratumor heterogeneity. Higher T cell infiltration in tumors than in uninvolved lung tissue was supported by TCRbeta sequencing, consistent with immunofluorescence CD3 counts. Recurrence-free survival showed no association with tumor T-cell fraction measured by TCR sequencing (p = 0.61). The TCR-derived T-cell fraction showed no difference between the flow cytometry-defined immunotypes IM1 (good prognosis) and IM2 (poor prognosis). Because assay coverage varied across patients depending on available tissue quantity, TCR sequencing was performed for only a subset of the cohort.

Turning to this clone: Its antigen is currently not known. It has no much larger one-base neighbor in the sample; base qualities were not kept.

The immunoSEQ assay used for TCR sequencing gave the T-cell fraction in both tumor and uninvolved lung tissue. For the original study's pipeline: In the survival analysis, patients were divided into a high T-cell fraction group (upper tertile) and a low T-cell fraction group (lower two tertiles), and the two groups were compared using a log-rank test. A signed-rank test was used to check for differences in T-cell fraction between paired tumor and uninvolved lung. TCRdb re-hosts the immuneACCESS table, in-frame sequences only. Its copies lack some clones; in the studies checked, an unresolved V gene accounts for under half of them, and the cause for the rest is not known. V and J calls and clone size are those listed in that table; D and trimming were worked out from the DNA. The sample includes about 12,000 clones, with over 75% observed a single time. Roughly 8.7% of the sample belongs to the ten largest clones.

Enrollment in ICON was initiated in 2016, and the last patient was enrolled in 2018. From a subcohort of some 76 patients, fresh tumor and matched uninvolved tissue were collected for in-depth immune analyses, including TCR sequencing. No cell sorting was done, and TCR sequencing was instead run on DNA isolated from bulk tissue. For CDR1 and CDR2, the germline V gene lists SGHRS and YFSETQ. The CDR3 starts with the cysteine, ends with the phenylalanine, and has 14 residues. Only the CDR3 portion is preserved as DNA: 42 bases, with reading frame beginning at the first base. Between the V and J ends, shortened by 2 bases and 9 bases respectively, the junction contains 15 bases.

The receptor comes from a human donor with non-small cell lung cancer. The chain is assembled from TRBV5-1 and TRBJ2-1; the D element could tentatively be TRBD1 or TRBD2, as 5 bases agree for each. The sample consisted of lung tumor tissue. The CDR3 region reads CASSFRGETSEQFF. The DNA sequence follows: TGCGCCAGCAGCTTCCGGGGCGAGACGTCTGAGCAGTTCTTC. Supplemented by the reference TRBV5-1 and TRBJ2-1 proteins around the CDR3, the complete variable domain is KAGVTQTPRYLIKTRGQQVTLSCSPISGHRSVSWYQQTPGQGLQFLFEYFSETQRNKGNFPGRFSGRQFSNSRSEMNVSTLELGDSALYLCASSFRGETSEQFFGPGTRLTVL.